This is a list of T cell receptor beta chains from one sample in a study of a mutant IDH1 vaccine in newly diagnosed glioma. The antigens of these receptors remain unknown. Clones were sequenced by immunoSEQ multiplex PCR, and TCRdb holds only the in-frame ones, with some missing. The sample contains roughly 72,000 clones, roughly nine tenths of which appear only once. The sample here was PBMCs, taken from a glioma patient whose treatment included an IDH1 peptide vaccine. The source of these receptors is a woman between 50 and 59 years old with glioma. Each CDR3 is given with its conserved first and last residue. Each record gives: CDR3 length, clone size, V gene, J gene, D gene, CDR3 protein, CDR3 DNA. A D gene is named only where the DNA matches it firmly. Where a row states a size, it is once, few, many or the class of an expanded clone; other rows omit it.

cdr3_length: 16; clone_size: -; v_call: TRBV11-2; j_call: TRBJ1-3; d_call: -; cdr3_aa: CASSLIDAGDGNTIYF; cdr3_nt: TGTGCCAGCAGCTTAATTGATGCAGGGGATGGAAACACCATATATTTT
cdr3_length: 13; clone_size: -; v_call: TRBV7-9; j_call: TRBJ2-5; d_call: -; cdr3_aa: CASSPEGWETQYF; cdr3_nt: TGTGCCAGCAGCCCAGAGGGATGGGAGACCCAGTACTTC
cdr3_length: 13; clone_size: -; v_call: TRBV30; j_call: TRBJ1-2; d_call: TRBD1; cdr3_aa: CAWNPGGLYGYTF; cdr3_nt: TGTGCCTGGAACCCAGGGGGCCTTTATGGCTACACCTTC
cdr3_length: 13; clone_size: -; v_call: TRBV28; j_call: TRBJ1-5; d_call: -; cdr3_aa: CASRLDGNQPQHF; cdr3_nt: TGTGCCAGCAGGCTCGACGGCAATCAGCCCCAGCATTTT
cdr3_length: 15; clone_size: -; v_call: TRBV7-2; j_call: TRBJ2-6; d_call: -; cdr3_aa: CASSPRQSGANVLTF; cdr3_nt: TGTGCCAGCAGCCCTCGGCAGTCTGGGGCCAACGTCCTGACTTTC
cdr3_length: 13; clone_size: -; v_call: TRBV19; j_call: TRBJ2-7; d_call: TRBD1; cdr3_aa: CASGDRGWDEQYF; cdr3_nt: TGTGCCAGCGGAGACAGGGGTTGGGACGAGCAGTACTTC
cdr3_length: 13; clone_size: -; v_call: TRBV9; j_call: TRBJ1-4; d_call: -; cdr3_aa: CASSVTGNEKLFF; cdr3_nt: TGTGCCAGCAGCGTAACGGGGAATGAAAAACTGTTTTTT
cdr3_length: 14; clone_size: -; v_call: TRBV4-1; j_call: TRBJ2-7; d_call: TRBD2; cdr3_aa: CASSVAGETYEQYF; cdr3_nt: TGCGCCAGCAGCGTTGCGGGAGAGACCTACGAGCAGTACTTC
cdr3_length: 14; clone_size: -; v_call: TRBV4-2; j_call: TRBJ2-7; d_call: -; cdr3_aa: CASSQASQGYEQYF; cdr3_nt: TGTGCCAGCAGCCAAGCGTCTCAGGGGTACGAGCAGTACTTC
cdr3_length: 13; clone_size: once; v_call: TRBV28; j_call: TRBJ2-3; d_call: -; cdr3_aa: CASKRAATDTQYF; cdr3_nt: TGTGCCAGCAAGCGAGCAGCCACAGATACGCAGTATTTT
cdr3_length: 14; clone_size: -; v_call: TRBV5-1; j_call: TRBJ1-1; d_call: TRBD1; cdr3_aa: CASSFITGDTEAFF; cdr3_nt: TGCGCCAGCAGCTTTATTACAGGGGACACTGAAGCTTTCTTT
cdr3_length: 15; clone_size: -; v_call: TRBV6-5; j_call: TRBJ1-6; d_call: TRBD1; cdr3_aa: CASSYGQGGNSPLHF; cdr3_nt: TGTGCCAGCAGTTACGGACAGGGGGGTAATTCACCCCTCCACTTT
cdr3_length: 14; clone_size: -; v_call: TRBV6-6; j_call: TRBJ2-7; d_call: TRBD2; cdr3_aa: CASSYSSGGPEQYF; cdr3_nt: TGTGCCAGCAGTTACTCGTCGGGAGGGCCCGAGCAGTACTTC
cdr3_length: 13; clone_size: few; v_call: TRBV6-5; j_call: TRBJ1-5; d_call: -; cdr3_aa: CASSYRPHQPQHF; cdr3_nt: TGTGCCAGCAGTTATCGTCCCCATCAGCCCCAGCATTTT
cdr3_length: 14; clone_size: -; v_call: TRBV2; j_call: TRBJ2-1; d_call: TRBD1; cdr3_aa: CASRILDRDGEQFF; cdr3_nt: TGTGCCAGCAGGATACTGGACAGGGACGGGGAGCAGTTCTTC
cdr3_length: 15; clone_size: -; v_call: TRBV2; j_call: TRBJ2-3; d_call: TRBD1; cdr3_aa: CASSEAGQGVDTQYF; cdr3_nt: TGTGCCAGCAGTGAAGCGGGACAGGGGGTAGATACGCAGTATTTT
cdr3_length: 17; clone_size: -; v_call: TRBV7-9; j_call: TRBJ2-1; d_call: -; cdr3_aa: CASSPKGYSGANNEQFF; cdr3_nt: TGTGCCAGCAGCCCAAAGGGATACTCAGGGGCGAACAATGAGCAGTTCTTC
cdr3_length: 14; clone_size: -; v_call: TRBV11-2; j_call: TRBJ2-7; d_call: TRBD2; cdr3_aa: CASSTYRGVGEQYF; cdr3_nt: TGTGCCAGCTCCACTTACCGGGGGGTCGGCGAGCAGTACTTC
cdr3_length: 14; clone_size: -; v_call: TRBV10-1; j_call: TRBJ2-1; d_call: TRBD1; cdr3_aa: CASSESGTDNEQFF; cdr3_nt: TGCGCCAGCAGTGAGTCCGGGACAGACAATGAGCAGTTCTTC
cdr3_length: 13; clone_size: -; v_call: TRBV27; j_call: TRBJ1-2; d_call: -; cdr3_aa: CASRGGQNYGYTF; cdr3_nt: TGTGCCAGCAGGGGGGGACAAAACTATGGCTACACCTTC
cdr3_length: 15; clone_size: -; v_call: TRBV30; j_call: TRBJ2-1; d_call: -; cdr3_aa: CAWSNGLAHHNEQFF; cdr3_nt: TGTGCCTGGAGTAACGGGCTAGCGCATCACAATGAGCAGTTCTTC
cdr3_length: 13; clone_size: -; v_call: TRBV2; j_call: TRBJ2-1; d_call: TRBD2; cdr3_aa: CASRLAGIGEQFF; cdr3_nt: TGTGCCAGCAGACTAGCGGGAATCGGTGAGCAGTTCTTC
cdr3_length: 17; clone_size: -; v_call: TRBV7-2; j_call: TRBJ2-2; d_call: TRBD2; cdr3_aa: CASSQTGSSGSPGELFF; cdr3_nt: TGTGCCAGCAGCCAGACCGGGAGTAGCGGGAGCCCCGGGGAGCTGTTTTTT